What follows describes a single TCR beta chain. Using immunoSEQ multiplex PCR, the repertoire was profiled, and TCRdb retains in-frame clones only, with some absent. Among nearly 80,000 clones listed, approximately 85% were seen once. Looked up from germline, CDR1 is SGHRS and CDR2 is YFSETQ. CDR3 length equals 18 residues. J gave up 4 bases and V 3 bases, and 10 bases lay outside the gene matches. This sample is drawn from a study of OX40 agonist ivuxolimab in advanced cancers. The input for sequencing was CD4+ or CD8+ T cells sorted from blood, taken in a trial of the OX40 agonist ivuxolimab. This receptor was identified in an adult with an advanced solid tumor such as melanoma, head and neck, liver or kidney cancer. The chain has TRBV5-1 and TRBJ2-1, with 13 bases aligning to TRBD2. In DNA, the CDR3 is TGCGCCAGCAGCTCTTACAAAAGGACTAGCGGGGGATACAATGAGCAGTTCTTC. This translates into CASSSYKRTSGGYNEQFF.